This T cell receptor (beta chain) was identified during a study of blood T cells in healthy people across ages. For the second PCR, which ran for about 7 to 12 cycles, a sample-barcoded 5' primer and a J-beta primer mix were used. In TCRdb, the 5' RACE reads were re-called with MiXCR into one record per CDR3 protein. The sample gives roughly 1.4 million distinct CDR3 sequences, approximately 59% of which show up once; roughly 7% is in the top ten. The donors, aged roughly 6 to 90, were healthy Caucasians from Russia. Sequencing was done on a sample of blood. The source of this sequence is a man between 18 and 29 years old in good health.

The CDR3 DNA is TGCAGTGCTAGGGGGACAGTTGGCTACACCTTC. Translating it yields CSARGTVGYTF. The rearrangement joins TRBV20-1 to TRBJ1-2, with 7 bases lining up with TRBD1. With 3 bases clipped from V and 7 bases from J, the junction kept 2 bases outside the gene matches. CDR1 is DFQATT, CDR2 SNEGSKA, per germline (reference sequence). The CDR3 totals 11 residues.